The 22 T cell receptor beta chains reported below all come from one sample, sequenced in a study of T cell repertoires in cytomegalovirus infection. TCRdb re-derived calls from the reads in MiXCR, one entry per CDR3 protein. The sample yields about 97,000 distinct CDR3 sequences, about 17% seen once. Material for sequencing was PBMCs. All receptors come from a human donor in good health (CMV status not recorded). Some clones in this sample may be carry-over from other donors' samples.

This clonotype was recorded many times. The chain has TRBV7-3 and TRBJ2-1; D unclear. The CDR3 runs 20 residues. Trimming took 5 bases from V and 6 from J, leaving 32 bases between them. Per the germline V gene, CDR1 is SGHTA and CDR2 is FQGTGA. CDR3 sequence reads: CASSPAMPTVPPLAINEQFF. The CDR3 DNA sequence: TGTGCCAGCAGCCCAGCAATGCCCACAGTCCCACCTTTGGCCATCAATGAGCAGTTCTTC.

This chain uses TRBV18 with TRBJ1-2; TRBD1 aligns across 8 bases. The CDR3 has 15 amino acids. The V and J ends lost 3 bases and 4 bases, in that order; junction bases with no gene match: 7. Germline CDR1 and CDR2: KGHSH and LQKENI. This CDR3 is CASSPGGQGGYGYTF. DNA of the CDR3: TGTGCCAGCTCACCCGGAGGACAGGGAGGCTATGGCTACACCTTC.

The chain links TRBV20-1 to TRBJ2-5, with TRBD2 matching 7 bases. Germline CDR1 DFQATT, CDR2 SNEGSKA (reference sequence). The CDR3 is 13 amino acids. V lost 6 bases, J lost 5 bases, and 9 bases stayed unmatched. In DNA form, the CDR3 reads TGCAGTGCACATTTAACTAGCGATGAGACCCAGTACTTC. Protein: CSAHLTSDETQYF.

This clonotype was picked up many times. The chain has TRBV5-1 and TRBJ1-6; D perhaps matches TRBD1 (6 bases). Germline lookup yields CDR1 SGHRS and CDR2 YFSETQ. The CDR3 consists of 17 residues. V lost 3 bases and J 3 bases, leaving 16 bases between the germline ends. In nucleotides, the CDR3 is TGCGCCAGCAGCTGGGGGCCGGGGCCCGTCTATAATTCACCCCTCCACTTT. Residues: CASSWGPGPVYNSPLHF. Drawing the rest from reference TRBV5-1 and TRBJ1-6, the complete variable domain is KAGVTQTPRYLIKTRGQQVTLSCSPISGHRSVSWYQQTPGQGLQFLFEYFSETQRNKGNFPGRFSGRQFSNSRSEMNVSTLELGDSALYLCASSWGPGPVYNSPLHFGNGTRLTVT.

This clonotype was seen repeatedly, ten times or more. The CDR3 reads CASSPEVGYGYTF. The CDR3 nucleotides are TGTGCCAGCAGCCCTGAGGTGGGGTATGGCTACACCTTC. The V and J genes are TRBV7-6 and TRBJ1-2; D remains ambiguous. Germline CDR1 and CDR2: SGHVS and FNYEAQ. This CDR3 has 13 amino acids. The V end lost 5 bases, the J end lost 5 bases, and 12 bases lay between the germline ends.

V usage is TRBV15 and J usage is TRBJ2-7; D might be TRBD2 (6 bases). Trimming took off 2 bases at V and 6 bases at J, with 14 bases between the two ends. There are 14 residues in the CDR3. Germline CDR1 and CDR2: LNHNV and YYDKDF (reference sequence). DNA for the CDR3: TGTGCCACCAGCAGACTAAAGTGGGGGGTCGAGCAGTACTTC. As protein: CATSRLKWGVEQYF.

The J gene is TRBJ1-1, the V gene TRBV20-1; 7 bases line up with TRBD1. Germline V gene lookup returns CDR1 DFQATT and CDR2 SNEGSKA (reference sequence). Losses at the gene ends were 6 bases for V and 4 bases for J; bases not matched to a gene: 5. The CDR3 runs 12 residues. The CDR3 sequence: CSAEDRATEAFF. The CDR3 nucleotides read TGCAGTGCCGAAGACAGGGCCACTGAAGCTTTCTTT.

This clonotype occurred a few times. This chain links TRBV28 with TRBJ1-1, with D possibly matching TRBD1 (6 bases). From germline, CDR1 is MDHEN and CDR2 SYDVKM. V was clipped by 6 bases and J by 3 bases, with 17 bases between them. The CDR3 is 15 amino acids. The CDR3 here is CASSPPRGWDTEAFF. CDR3 nucleotides: TGTGCCAGCAGCCCGCCCAGGGGATGGGACACTGAAGCTTTCTTT.

This clonotype showed up many times. One junction end does not reproduce the germline sequence, and a read error may be involved. The chain has TRBV4-1 and TRBJ2-5; TRBD1 or TRBD2 may be the D gene (6 bases each). CDR3 length: 17 amino acids. Germline CDR1 reads MGHRA; CDR2 reads YSYEKL. The CDR3 region is CASSQGAASGAQETQYF. The CDR3, as DNA: TGTGCCAGCAGCCAAGGGGCTGCATCGGGGGCACAAGAGACCCAGTACTTC.

Ten or more counts support this clonotype. The rearrangement joins TRBV28 to TRBJ2-2; D gene unclear. Deletions cut 4 bases from V and 1 base from J, with 25 bases between. Germline assignment: CDR1 MDHEN and CDR2 SYDVKM. The CDR3 is 20 amino acids. CDR3 sequence reads: CASSWGQNPRRLLNTGELFF. CDR3 sequence (DNA): TGTGCCAGCAGTTGGGGTCAGAACCCCCGCCGACTTTTGAACACCGGGGAGCTGTTTTTT.

This chain joins TRBV29-1 and TRBJ2-3, with TRBD2 matching over 14 bases. The germline V gene encodes CDR1 SQVTM and CDR2 ANQGSEA. CDR3 length equals 17 residues. The V segment lost 3 bases and the J segment 5 bases; nucleotides outside the gene matches: 10. In DNA, the CDR3 is TGCAGCGTTGAGGTGCAGCGACTAGCGGGGGGGGTAGATACGCAGTATTTT. It translates to CSVEVQRLAGGVDTQYF.

To note about this clonotype: One base away lies a much larger clone, so this may be a sequencing read error. J is TRBJ1-2 and V is TRBV27; the match to TRBD1 covers 8 bases. The CDR3 loop spans 15 amino acids. The germline gives CDR1 MNHEY, CDR2 SMNVEV (reference sequence). CDR3 DNA sequence: TGTGCCAGCGGCTACCGGGACAGGAACATTCTATCCTACGCCTTC. Translation: CASGYRDRNILSYAF.

This chain uses TRBV6-6 with TRBJ1-5; maybe TRBD1 (5 bases). Between the trimmed V and J ends, which lost 2 bases and 6 bases, there was a span of 11 bases. CDR3 length: 14 amino acids. The germline V gene has CDR1 MNHNY and CDR2 SVGAGI (reference sequence). The CDR3 DNA reads as TGTGCCAGCAGTTACGGGGCAGGGAGTCAGCCCCAGCATTTT. It translates to CASSYGAGSQPQHF.

This clonotype was recorded at least ten times. This chain joins TRBV7-2 and TRBJ2-5; D unresolved. The CDR3 totals 11 residues. The V end lost 5 bases, the J end lost 5 bases, and 6 bases lay between the germline ends. Germline values: CDR1 SGHTA, CDR2 FQGNSA. CDR3 loop: CASSKGETQYF. The CDR3, as DNA: TGTGCCAGCAGCAAAGGGGAGACCCAGTACTTC.

This clonotype was detected a few times. The V gene is TRBV4-1, the J gene TRBJ2-3; 9 nucleotides align to TRBD2. From germline, CDR1 is MGHRA and CDR2 YSYEKL. Trimming at V came to 6 bases and at J to 1 base, leaving 5 bases not matched to a gene. The length of the CDR3 is 15 residues. CDR3 sequence (DNA): TGCGCCAGCAGGGAGCAGCGGGGGGGCACAGATACGCAGTATTTT. Encoded protein: CASREQRGGTDTQYF.

There are a few counts of this clonotype. V and J are TRBV12-3 or TRBV12-4 and TRBJ2-5; 9 bases are a match to TRBD2. Losses at the gene ends were 8 bases for V and 1 base for J; bases not matched to a gene: 8. The CDR3 covers 15 residues. The CDR3 DNA sequence: TGTGCCAGCGGCAGTGGCGGGGGGGTCCAAGAGACCCAGTACTTC. Translation: CASGSGGGVQETQYF.

This clonotype has just a few counts. V usage is TRBV7-9 and J usage is TRBJ2-7; maybe TRBD2 (6 bases). V lost 4 bases, J lost 1 base, and 11 bases lay in between. The CDR3 has 14 residues. CDR1 is SEHNR and CDR2 is FQNEAQ in the germline V gene (reference sequence). The CDR3 bases are TGTGCCAGCAGCTCTATGGGAGGATCCTACGAGCAGTACTTC. Translated, it gives CASSSMGGSYEQYF. Variable domain in full (rest from reference TRBV7-9 and TRBJ2-7): DTGVSQNPRHKITKRGQNVTFRCDPISEHNRLYWYRQTLGQGPEFLTYFQNEAQLEKSRLLSDRFSAERPKGSFSTLEIQRTEQGDSAMYLCASSSMGGSYEQYFGPGTRLTVT.

This clonotype was detected only a few times. The chain joins TRBV7-2 to TRBJ2-1; a possible D gene is TRBD2 (8 bases). The CDR3 length is 14 residues. Trimming pared 4 bases from V and 10 bases from J, leaving 17 bases between. Looked up from germline, CDR1 is SGHTA and CDR2 is FQGNSA. The CDR3 DNA is TGTGCCAGCAGCTGGGGACTAGGGGGCGGCGAGCAGTTCTTC. As protein: CASSWGLGGGEQFF.

This clonotype showed up just once. A read error is possible here, since a much larger clone lies one base away. V and J are TRBV12-3 or TRBV12-4 and TRBJ1-5; D is uncertain. CDR3 length: 14 amino acids. The CDR3 loop reads CTSSLGQANQPQHF. DNA of the CDR3: TGTACCAGCAGTTTAGGGCAGGCCAATCAGCCCCAGCATTTT.

This clonotype was counted a few times. The gene calls are TRBV4-2 and TRBJ1-2; the D is unclear. CDR3 length: 13 amino acids. Germline CDR1 is LGHNA and CDR2 is YNFKEQ. Trimming left V 0 bases short and J 7 bases short, with 9 bases between. CDR3 protein: CASSQDLPGGYTF. The CDR3 nucleotides are TGTGCCAGCAGCCAAGATCTGCCCGGTGGCTACACCTTC.

Regarding this clonotype: This sequence may be a read error, since a much larger clone differs from it by one base. The V and J genes are TRBV27 and TRBJ1-1; D gene uncertain. CDR3 length: 13 residues. Germline CDR1 MNHEY, CDR2 SMNVEV (reference sequence). In DNA form, the CDR3 reads TGTGCCAGCAGTTCAGTGGTACGCACTGAAGCTTCCTTT. It is translated as CASSSVVRTEASF.

This clonotype was picked up a small number of times. The CDR3 spells CASASGQLNSPLHF. Here the CDR3 DNA reads TGTGCCAGCGCCTCGGGACAGTTAAATTCACCCCTCCACTTT. The V call is TRBV19, the J call TRBJ1-6; 7 nucleotides line up with TRBD1. Germline CDR1 LNHDA, CDR2 SQIVND (reference sequence). The CDR3 runs to 14 residues. With 9 bases clipped from V and 7 bases from J, the junction kept 9 bases outside the gene matches.